The entry below gives a single T cell receptor beta chain sequence along with its context. The sample belongs to a study of blood T cell repertoires in COVID-19. Across the study: Researchers got acute and convalescent COVID-19 samples from the United States, Italy and Spain. PBMCs, B-cell-depleted T cells, or T cells provided the cDNA or gDNA that made up the material.

The CDR3 runs to 12 residues. Germline assignment: CDR1 MNHEY and CDR2 SVGAGI. Trimming took off 6 bases at V and 4 bases at J, with 7 bases between the two ends. Study processing details: How many nucleated cells were present was estimated from reference gene primer amplification. Using immunoSEQ multiplex PCR, the repertoire was profiled, and TCRdb retains in-frame clones only, with some absent. D and trimming were read from the DNA, whereas the V and J calls and clone size are those reported in that table. The data hold about 64,000 clones, with 70% to 90% observed a single time. This receptor was taken from a man of 80 years or more with acute or convalescent COVID-19. The V and J genes are TRBV6-5 and TRBJ2-1; D ambiguous. What was sequenced was peripheral blood. In DNA form, the CDR3 reads TGTGCCAGCAGGTCCGGGTACAATGAGCAGTTCTTC. This translates into CASRSGYNEQFF.